The 30 T cell receptor beta chains presented below share a single source sample, sequenced in a study of identical twins. Using its own MiXCR run on the 5' RACE reads, TCRdb lists one record per CDR3 protein. Among 600,000 to 700,000 distinct CDR3 sequences listed, 20% to 25% were seen once. This sample was shared with a second study, whose subject was T cells expressing NK-cell markers.

Sequenced material: PBMCs. The receptors originated from a young woman in good health.

V and J are TRBV10-1 and TRBJ2-7; TRBD1 matches at 7 bases. The CDR3 covers 15 residues. The V gene end was trimmed by 0 bases and the J gene end by 2 bases; junction bases not matched to a gene: 4. The germline V gene has CDR1 WNHNN and CDR2 SYGVQD (reference sequence). DNA of the CDR3: TGCGCCAGCAGTGAGTCCGGGCAGGGGGCCTACGAGCAGTACTTC. Translated: CASSESGQGAYEQYF.

The chain uses TRBV4-1 and TRBJ2-7; TRBD2 matches 14 bases. V gave up 0 bases and J gave up 5 bases; unmatched junction bases: 9. The CDR3 is 18 amino acids. Germline V CDR1 and CDR2: MGHRA, YSYEKL. In DNA form, the CDR3 reads TGCGCCAGCAGCCAAGAAGGGCCCTGGACTAGCGGGAGGAACGAGCAGTACTTC. It encodes CASSQEGPWTSGRNEQYF.

This clonotype was observed a few times. V gene TRBV12-3 or TRBV12-4 combines with J gene TRBJ2-4, with D tentatively TRBD2 (6 bases). Trimming removed 2 bases at V and 0 bases at J, with 11 bases between. The CDR3 has 16 amino acids. The CDR3 protein is CASSLPGELAKNIQYF. Written as DNA, the CDR3 is TGTGCCAGCAGTTTACCGGGGGAACTAGCCAAAAACATTCAGTACTTC.

The gene calls are TRBV4-2 and TRBJ2-1, with D perhaps matching TRBD1 or TRBD2 (6 bases each). Germline CDR1 and CDR2: LGHNA and YNFKEQ. The CDR3 has 14 amino acids. V gave up 4 bases and J gave up 8 bases, with 15 bases separating them. CDR3 sequence (DNA): TGTGCCAGCAGCCCCCAAAGGGGGGTGGATGAGCAGTTCTTC. It is translated as CASSPQRGVDEQFF.

This clonotype was seen many times. The chain employs TRBV5-1 and TRBJ2-2, with D perhaps matching TRBD1 (5 bases). With 0 bases removed from V and 0 bases from J, the gap between germline ends came to 9 bases. Germline V gene data show CDR1 as SGHRS and CDR2 as YFSETQ. This CDR3 is built from 16 residues. Here the CDR3 DNA reads TGCGCCAGCAGCTTGGCCTTACAGGCGAACACCGGGGAGCTGTTTTTT. Translated: CASSLALQANTGELFF.

The chain links TRBV10-1 to TRBJ2-2; D is undetermined. The V end lost 4 bases, the J end lost 6 bases, and 6 bases lay between the germline ends. Germline assignment: CDR1 WNHNN and CDR2 SYGVQD (reference sequence). The CDR3 extends over 12 amino acids. The CDR3 protein is CASSVGAGELFF. The CDR3, as DNA: TGCGCCAGCAGTGTAGGTGCCGGGGAGCTGTTTTTT.

V and J are TRBV3-1 and TRBJ1-4; 9 bases line up with TRBD1. There are 14 residues in the CDR3. Germline CDR1 LGHDT, CDR2 YNNKEL (reference sequence). The ends lost 5 bases at V and 8 bases at J; junction bases unmatched: 6. The CDR3 loop is CASSDRGKGEKLFF. The CDR3 nucleotides are TGTGCCAGCAGCGACAGGGGGAAAGGCGAAAAACTGTTTTTT.

This clonotype showed up many times. The chain joins TRBV9 to TRBJ1-5; D uncertain. From germline, CDR1 is SGDLS and CDR2 YYNGEE. The germline V and J ends were trimmed by 2 bases and 1 base, with 7 bases remaining between them. This CDR3 comprises 14 residues. The CDR3 DNA reads TGTGCCAGCAGCGTCGCCCCGAGCAATCAGCCCCAGCATTTT. Translating it yields CASSVAPSNQPQHF.

This clonotype showed up just once. V and J are TRBV12-3 or TRBV12-4 and TRBJ2-1; a weak D match, TRBD2 (7 bases). V was trimmed by 8 bases and J by 2 bases, leaving 13 bases between them. This CDR3 contains 14 residues. CDR3 loop: CASLGGATYNEQFF. As DNA, the CDR3 is TGTGCCAGCTTGGGGGGGGCCACCTACAATGAGCAGTTCTTC.

The table lists this clonotype with many counts. V and J are TRBV7-9 and TRBJ1-2, with 7 bases lining up with TRBD1. CDR1 and CDR2 (germline): SEHNR, FQNEAQ (reference sequence). Trimming took 0 bases from V and 8 from J; bases not matched to a gene: 3. The CDR3 contains 13 residues. CDR3 DNA sequence: TGTGCCAGCAGCTTAGCGGACAGGCTCGGCTACACCTTC. Translation: CASSLADRLGYTF.

The V call is TRBV12-3 or TRBV12-4, the J call TRBJ2-2, with D possibly matching TRBD1 (5 bases). Trimming took 6 bases from V and 6 from J, leaving 11 bases between them. The CDR3 loop spans 13 amino acids. The CDR3 here is CASRKTAPGELFF. The CDR3 DNA is TGTGCCAGCAGGAAGACAGCCCCCGGGGAGCTGTTTTTT.

The chain uses TRBV5-4 and TRBJ2-3; 12 bases fit TRBD2. CDR1 is SGHNT, CDR2 YYREEE, per germline (reference sequence). This CDR3 is built from 16 residues. Unmatched junction bases numbered 4, after V lost 1 base and J lost 4 bases. Here the CDR3 DNA reads TGTGCCAGCAGCTTGAAACTAGCGGGAGGTCCAGATACGCAGTATTTT. Amino acids: CASSLKLAGGPDTQYF.

Only a few counts were recorded for this clonotype. The chain uses TRBV12-3 or TRBV12-4 and TRBJ1-2, with a tentative D call TRBD1 (5 bases). The length of the CDR3 is 12 residues. V lost 8 bases and J 4 bases, leaving 11 bases between the germline ends. The CDR3 loop is CASWGGRYGYTF. Here the CDR3 DNA reads TGTGCCAGCTGGGGGGGTCGCTATGGCTACACCTTC.

This clonotype was recorded a few times. This chain joins TRBV5-1 and TRBJ1-2, with TRBD1 identical over 7 bases. Per the germline V gene, CDR1 is SGHRS and CDR2 is YFSETQ. The CDR3 runs to 13 residues. Unmatched junction bases numbered 9, after V lost 7 bases and J lost 6 bases. CDR3 residues: CASGYEGADGYTF. DNA for the CDR3: TGCGCCAGCGGATACGAGGGGGCAGATGGCTACACCTTC. The full variable domain, in which reference TRBV5-1 and TRBJ1-2 provide the parts outside the CDR3, is KAGVTQTPRYLIKTRGQQVTLSCSPISGHRSVSWYQQTPGQGLQFLFEYFSETQRNKGNFPGRFSGRQFSNSRSEMNVSTLELGDSALYLCASGYEGADGYTFGSGTRLTVV.

The chain employs TRBV3-1 and TRBJ2-7; D gene ambiguous. The V and J ends lost 4 bases and 5 bases respectively, with 12 bases between them. CDR1 is LGHDT, CDR2 YNNKEL, per germline (reference sequence). The CDR3 consists of 13 residues. The CDR3 DNA sequence: TGTGCCAGCAGCCGCGGACCCTTTGACGAGCAGTACTTC. Its protein is CASSRGPFDEQYF.

This clonotype was detected many times. The chain combines TRBV6-2 or TRBV6-3 with TRBJ1-2; TRBD1 matches at 9 bases. Unmatched junction bases numbered 9, after V lost 6 bases and J lost 4 bases. The CDR3 runs 15 residues. The germline CDR1 and CDR2 sequences are MNHEY and SVGEGT. The DNA for the CDR3 is TGTGCCAGCAGCCCTGGACAGGGGAGTCGCTATGGCTACACCTTC. Its translation: CASSPGQGSRYGYTF.

The chain is built from TRBV20-1 and TRBJ2-3; D ambiguous. CDR1 and CDR2 from the germline V gene are DFQATT and SNEGSKA (reference sequence). This CDR3 spans 13 amino acids. Trimming cost V 3 bases and J 0 bases, with 7 bases left between them. In nucleotides, the CDR3 is TGCAGTGCTAGGTCTCTCAGCACAGATACGCAGTATTTT. Amino acid sequence: CSARSLSTDTQYF.

This clonotype was counted ten times or more. The V gene is TRBV12-3 or TRBV12-4, the J gene TRBJ1-2; no clear D. The CDR3 runs to 13 residues. The V end lost 2 bases, the J end lost 5 bases, and 9 bases lay between the germline ends. This CDR3 is CASSLSPAYGYTF. The CDR3 bases are TGTGCCAGCAGTTTATCCCCCGCATATGGCTACACCTTC.

The V call is TRBV29-1, the J call TRBJ1-2, with TRBD1 identical over 8 bases. The CDR3 consists of 12 residues. Germline lookup yields CDR1 SQVTM and CDR2 ANQGSEA. With 1 base clipped from V and 9 bases from J, the junction kept 4 bases outside the gene matches. This chain's CDR3 is CSVEGQGRSYTF. The CDR3 nucleotides read TGCAGCGTTGAAGGACAGGGGAGAAGCTACACCTTC.

This clonotype was seen more than once but under ten times. CDR3 DNA sequence: TGTGCCAGCAGCCCCAGCCCGGCTAGCGGGAACAATGAGCAGTTCTTC. Its protein product is CASSPSPASGNNEQFF. V usage is TRBV9 and J usage is TRBJ2-1; 9 bases map to TRBD2. Trimming removed 4 bases from V and 5 bases from J; junction bases left unmatched: 10. Germline CDR1 SGDLS, CDR2 YYNGEE. The CDR3 sequence is 16 residues long.

The table lists this clonotype with many counts. The V call is TRBV20-1, the J call TRBJ2-7; TRBD2 matches 9 bases. The CDR3 runs 14 residues. With 6 bases clipped from V and 6 bases from J, the junction kept 12 bases outside the gene matches. Germline CDR1 DFQATT, CDR2 SNEGSKA (reference sequence). The CDR3 region is CSASGSGRGGEQYF. The CDR3, as DNA: TGCAGTGCGTCGGGTAGCGGGAGAGGTGGCGAGCAGTACTTC.

V gene TRBV6-1 combines with J gene TRBJ2-7; the D gene is possibly TRBD1 (5 bases). From germline, CDR1 is MNHNS and CDR2 SASEGT. The CDR3 runs to 12 residues. The V gene lost 7 bases and the J gene lost 6 bases, with 13 bases spanning the gap. The CDR3 protein is CASNQGFCEQYF. Written as DNA, the CDR3 is TGTGCCAGCAATCAGGGCTTTTGCGAGCAGTACTTC.

This rearrangement joins TRBV3-1 to TRBJ1-2, with D possibly TRBD1 on 5 matching bases. V shed 5 bases and J shed 3 bases, with 13 bases lying between them. The CDR3 loop spans 14 amino acids. CDR1 LGHDT and CDR2 YNNKEL come from the germline V gene (reference sequence). The CDR3 is CASSIGAGYYGYTF. The CDR3 DNA is TGTGCCAGCAGCATCGGGGCAGGGTACTATGGCTACACCTTC.

The rearrangement links TRBV6-5 to TRBJ2-3; TRBD2 might be the D (5 bases). Trimming cost V 2 bases and J 6 bases, with 9 bases left between them. The germline V gene encodes CDR1 MNHEY and CDR2 SVGAGI. This CDR3 region has 13 residues. The CDR3 DNA sequence: TGTGCCAGCAGTTACAACCGAGGGGATACGCAGTATTTT. Translated, it gives CASSYNRGDTQYF.

Worth noting for this clonotype: This could be a read error, since a much larger clone is one nucleotide away. This rearrangement joins TRBV5-4 to TRBJ2-6; D uncertain. CDR1 SGHNT and CDR2 YYREEE come from the germline V gene (reference sequence). Trimming left V 2 bases short and J 0 bases short, with 3 bases between. There are 14 residues in the CDR3. Here the CDR3 reads CASSFPSGANVLTF. For the CDR3, the DNA is TGTGCCAGCAGCTTTCCCTCTGGGGCCAACGTCCTGACTTTC.

This clonotype was observed a few times. V usage is TRBV5-1 and J usage is TRBJ2-1; perhaps D is TRBD1 or TRBD2 (5 bases each). CDR1 is SGHRS, CDR2 YFSETQ, per germline. The CDR3 spans 16 residues. Trimming left V 1 base short and J 1 base short, with 12 bases between. CDR3 bases: TGCGCCAGCAGCTTGAATCTAGCAGGGTCCTACAATGAGCAGTTCTTC. It yields the protein CASSLNLAGSYNEQFF.

This clonotype was detected only a few times. The genes are TRBV12-3 or TRBV12-4 and TRBJ2-5; TRBD1 aligns across 7 bases. The junction had 3 bases not matched to a gene; V was cut back by 3 bases and J by 2 bases. The CDR3 has 14 amino acids. CDR3 protein: CASSFATGQETQYF. Written as DNA, the CDR3 is TGTGCCAGCAGTTTTGCGACAGGGCAAGAGACCCAGTACTTC.

This clonotype was found a few times. This chain uses TRBV7-2 with TRBJ2-7; D is ambiguous. Germline assignment: CDR1 SGHTA and CDR2 FQGNSA. V was pared by 1 base and J by 3 bases, with 7 bases between. The CDR3 consists of 13 residues. For the CDR3, the DNA is TGTGCCAGCAGCTTAGAGATTTACTACGAGCAGTACTTC. It codes for CASSLEIYYEQYF.

This clonotype was found a few times. The chain recombines TRBV4-2 with TRBJ2-3; D uncertain. Germline CDR1 LGHNA, CDR2 YNFKEQ. The CDR3 has 15 residues. V lost 1 base, J lost 0 bases, and 8 bases lay in between. CDR3 coding DNA: TGTGCCAGCAGCCAAGGGCATTCTAGCACAGATACGCAGTATTTT. Its translation: CASSQGHSSTDTQYF.

This clonotype was observed at least ten times. V is TRBV10-3 and J is TRBJ2-5; TRBD1 matches at 7 bases. The CDR3 sequence is 13 residues long. Germline V CDR1 and CDR2: ENHRY, SYGVKD. The V and J ends lost 6 bases and 2 bases, in that order; junction bases with no gene match: 3. The CDR3 sequence: CAISGQAQETQYF. CDR3 bases: TGTGCCATCAGCGGACAGGCTCAAGAGACCCAGTACTTC.